This T cell receptor (beta chain) was obtained from a study of blood T cell repertoires in COVID-19. Study overall: Sites in the United States, Italy and Spain provided acute and convalescent COVID-19 samples. T cells, B-cell-depleted T cells, or PBMCs supplied cDNA or gDNA.

The table came from immunoSEQ multiplex PCR; TCRdb's copy has only in-frame clones and leaves some out. The sample gives around 82,000 clones, roughly 85% of which show up once; around 9.6% is in the top ten. The CDR3 sequence is 14 residues long. The ends were cut back, 1 base at V and 3 bases at J, with 9 bases in the middle. Germline CDR1 MNHEY, CDR2 SVGAGI. This clone was seen more than once but under ten times. Sequences were obtained from peripheral blood. The V gene is TRBV6-5, the J gene TRBJ1-1; D might be TRBD1 (6 bases). The receptor comes from a man aged 50-59 years with COVID-19, enrolled during active disease. The CDR3 sequence is CASSYWGLDTEAFF. The CDR3 DNA is TGTGCCAGCAGTTACTGGGGGCTCGACACTGAAGCTTTCTTT.